The present T cell receptor (beta chain) was sequenced within a study of T cell responses to AZD1222 COVID-19 vaccine. V was clipped by 0 bases and J by 2 bases; unmatched bases: 8. Looked up from germline, CDR1 is LGHDT and CDR2 is YNNKEL (reference sequence). The CDR3 spans 17 residues. Profiling relied on immunoSEQ multiplex PCR, and the TCRdb table lists in-frame clones only, not all of them. The sample carries 120,000 or so clones, around 90% recorded once. The material sequenced was peripheral blood, taken on day 0 of AZD1222 vaccination. The TCR sequence derives from an adult in good health. This sequence joins TRBV3-1 (or the pseudogene TRBV3-2) and TRBJ1-2, with 8 nucleotides matching TRBD1. The CDR3 DNA is TGTGCCAGCAGCCAAGAAGCAGGGGGCGAGCGAAACTATGGCTACACCTTC. Its protein product is CASSQEAGGERNYGYTF.